The 29 T cell receptor beta chains listed next were all sequenced from one sample in a study of regulatory T cells in long-lasting Graves disease. Time point meaning: newly diagnosed GD, antithyroid drugs for less than 3 months. After RNA was extracted from PBMCs, the TCR library was made from it. The TCR beta library used iRepertoire HTBI primers with Arm-PCR amplification of CDR3. TCRdb called the multiplex PCR reads again in MiXCR, with one record for every CDR3 protein. This table holds 370,000 or so distinct CDR3 sequences, 15% to 20% found once. The data were also submitted as part of a second study, on T cells in Graves' hyperthyroidism and ophthalmopathy.

The sample in question was peripheral blood mononuclear cells (PBMCs), obtained at new diagnosis, from a patient treated with antithyroid drugs. Receptors were obtained from a woman aged 18-29 years with Graves disease.

This clonotype came up many times. The CDR3 nucleotides read TGCAGTGCTGAAAGGCGCGATGAGCAGTTCTTC. Translation: CSAERRDEQFF. This chain joins TRBV20-1 and TRBJ2-1; D is unresolved. The germline CDR1 and CDR2 sequences are DFQATT and SNEGSKA (reference sequence). Trimming removed 5 bases from V and 8 bases from J, with 10 bases in between. The CDR3 is 11 residues long.

The chain has TRBV29-1 and TRBJ1-5, with D possibly being TRBD1 (6 bases). The CDR3 runs to 12 residues. CDR1 is SQVTM and CDR2 is ANQGSEA in the germline V gene. Trimming took off 4 bases at V and 3 bases at J, with 7 bases between the two ends. In DNA form, the CDR3 reads TGCAGCGTTGGGGGGGCCAATCAGCCCCAGCATTTT. It encodes CSVGGANQPQHF.

Many counts were recorded for this clonotype. V gene TRBV24-1 combines with J gene TRBJ1-2, with D unclear. The V gene lost 0 bases and the J gene lost 8 bases, with 9 bases spanning the gap. This CDR3 comprises 13 residues. In germline, CDR1 is KGHDR, CDR2 SFDVKD. The DNA of the CDR3 is TGTGCCACCAGTGATTTGCGGGGTTCCGGCTACACCTTC. Translation gives CATSDLRGSGYTF.

At least ten counts were recorded for this clonotype. The chain recombines TRBV6-1 with TRBJ1-1; D is uncertain. Trimming left V 2 bases short and J 1 base short, with 8 bases between. CDR3 length: 14 amino acids. Germline V lookup: CDR1 MNHNS, CDR2 SASEGT. CDR3: CASSEYGSNTEAFF. Here the CDR3 DNA reads TGTGCCAGCAGTGAATACGGATCGAACACTGAAGCTTTCTTT.

This clonotype was counted ten times or more. A read error may be the cause here, since a much bigger clone is one base away. The chain is built from TRBV3-1 and TRBJ1-2, with D tentatively TRBD1 (6 bases). CDR3 length: 13 residues. Germline values: CDR1 LGHDT, CDR2 YNNKEL (reference sequence). V dropped 3 bases and J dropped 1 base, with 6 bases sitting between them. The CDR3 bases are TGTGCCAGCAGCCAGGACAGTAACTATGGCTACACCTTC. Its protein product is CASSQDSNYGYTF.

This clonotype was recorded many times. The CDR3 spells CASRREHEQYF. CDR3 DNA: TGTGCCAGCAGGCGGGAGCACGAGCAGTACTTC. V and J are TRBV2 and TRBJ2-7; TRBD2 matches 7 bases. After removal of 6 bases from V and 5 bases from J, the junction contained 1 base not matched to a gene. The CDR3 is made up of 11 amino acids. Germline V gene data show CDR1 as SNHLY and CDR2 as FYNNEI.

This clonotype was found many times. This chain joins TRBV9 and TRBJ2-1; 9 bases match TRBD2. CDR3 size: 16 residues. Germline assignment: CDR1 SGDLS and CDR2 YYNGEE. V lost 4 bases to trimming and J lost 0 bases; unmatched junction nucleotides: 5. CDR3 sequence: CASSPYSGSSYNEQFF. The CDR3 region has the DNA TGTGCCAGCAGCCCTTATAGCGGGAGCTCCTACAATGAGCAGTTCTTC.

This clonotype has only a few counts. The V call is TRBV15, the J call TRBJ1-2; D gene unclear. CDR1 is LNHNV, CDR2 YYDKDF, per germline (reference sequence). V was shortened by 3 bases and J by 4 bases, with 12 bases between the two germline ends. The CDR3 is made up of 14 amino acids. The CDR3 DNA is TGTGCCACCAGCAGTGGCGAGGGTAGCTATGGCTACACCTTC. Translation gives CATSSGEGSYGYTF. The whole variable domain, remainder taken from reference TRBV15 and TRBJ1-2, is DAMVIQNPRYQVTQFGKPVTLSCSQTLNHNVMYWYQQKSSQAPKLLFHYYDKDFNNEADTPDNFQSRRPNTSFCFLDIRSPGLGDTAMYLCATSSGEGSYGYTFGSGTRLTVV.

This clonotype showed up many times. This chain links TRBV18 with TRBJ1-1; D may be TRBD1 (6 bases). Trimming cost V 2 bases and J 2 bases, with 9 bases left between them. Germline V gives CDR1 KGHSH, CDR2 LQKENI. CDR3 length: 14 residues. CDR3 residues: CASSPGTQNTEAFF. The CDR3 nucleotides read TGTGCCAGCTCACCAGGGACACAAAACACTGAAGCTTTCTTT.

This clonotype came up many times. This chain uses TRBV5-1 with TRBJ2-5; D assignment may be TRBD1 or TRBD2 (5 bases each). The V gene lost 3 bases and the J gene lost 3 bases, with 9 bases spanning the gap. The CDR3 covers 13 residues. Germline V CDR1 and CDR2: SGHRS, YFSETQ. DNA of the CDR3: TGCGCCAGCAGCTCGGGACCGGAAGAGACCCAGTACTTC. Amino acid sequence: CASSSGPEETQYF.

Remarks on this clonotype: This may be a read error, as it is one base from a much larger clone. V is TRBV28 and J is TRBJ2-1; 9 nucleotides match TRBD2. Gene TRBJ2-5 matches the end of the DNA better, so the J call may be wrong. The CDR3 totals 14 residues. Per the germline V gene, CDR1 is MDHEN and CDR2 is SYDVKM. The CDR3 nucleotides read TGTGCCTGTCAAAGGACTAGCGCCCAAGAGACCCAGTACTTC. This sequence encodes CACQRTSAQETQYF.

This clonotype showed up just once. This chain uses TRBV5-1 with TRBJ2-7; 7 bases fit TRBD2. This CDR3 has 14 amino acids. Unmatched junction bases numbered 3, after V lost 2 bases and J lost 1 base. Germline-derived CDR1 and CDR2 are SGHRS and YFSETQ. In nucleotides, the CDR3 is TGCGCCAGCAGCTTCGAGCGGGGATCCTACGAGCAGTACTTC. It codes for CASSFERGSYEQYF. Using reference TRBV5-1 and TRBJ2-7 for the parts outside the CDR3, the full variable domain is KAGVTQTPRYLIKTRGQQVTLSCSPISGHRSVSWYQQTPGQGLQFLFEYFSETQRNKGNFPGRFSGRQFSNSRSEMNVSTLELGDSALYLCASSFERGSYEQYFGPGTRLTVT.

This chain joins TRBV6-2 or TRBV6-3 and TRBJ2-7; D gene uncertain. There are 14 residues in the CDR3. Per the germline V gene, CDR1 is MNHEY and CDR2 is SVGEGT. Between the trimmed V and J ends, which lost 6 bases and 2 bases, there was a span of 14 bases. This chain's CDR3 is CASRPPSTTYEQYF. For the CDR3, the DNA is TGTGCCAGCAGACCCCCCTCCACTACCTACGAGCAGTACTTC.

The chain recombines TRBV19 with TRBJ2-5; TRBD2 aligns across 14 bases. Germline V CDR1 and CDR2: LNHDA, SQIVND (reference sequence). The V segment lost 6 bases and the J segment 1 base; nucleotides outside the gene matches: 1. The CDR3 has 15 residues. The CDR3 spells CASRGLAGAQETQYF. As DNA, the CDR3 is TGTGCCAGTAGGGGACTAGCGGGAGCCCAAGAGACCCAGTACTTC.

This clonotype has at least ten counts. The chain has TRBV20-1 and TRBJ2-5; 7 bases match TRBD2. The CDR3 length is 16 residues. Germline values: CDR1 DFQATT, CDR2 SNEGSKA (reference sequence). With V trimmed by 3 bases and J by 1 base, 11 bases remained unmatched. This CDR3 reads CSASAYGGIGQETQYF. The DNA of the CDR3 is TGCAGTGCTAGCGCTTACGGGGGGATAGGCCAAGAGACCCAGTACTTC.

This clonotype was seen many times. V usage is TRBV28 and J usage is TRBJ2-3; TRBD2 aligns across 10 bases. Germline CDR1 and CDR2: MDHEN and SYDVKM. Unmatched junction bases numbered 13, after V lost 6 bases and J lost 10 bases. The CDR3 is made up of 15 amino acids. The DNA for the CDR3 is TGTGCCAGCAGCCCTACTGGGGGACTAGCGTTTGCGCAGTATTTT. Encoded protein: CASSPTGGLAFAQYF.

The table lists this clonotype with a few counts. At one end, the junction sequence differs from germline, possibly due to a read error. This chain uses TRBV5-1 with TRBJ1-6; D not certain. Germline assignment: CDR1 SGHRS and CDR2 YFSETQ. The CDR3 is 14 residues long. CDR3 amino acids: CASSLDGGNSPLHF. CDR3 nucleotides: TGTGCCAGCAGCTTAGACGGAGGAAATTCACCCCTCCACTTT.

This clonotype was recorded many times. This chain links TRBV2 with TRBJ1-2; D remains unclear. Germline values: CDR1 SNHLY, CDR2 FYNNEI. Trimming removed 6 bases at V and 4 bases at J, with 6 bases between. The CDR3 spans 11 residues. In DNA, the CDR3 is TGTGCCAGCAGCGACATCTATGGCTACACCTTC. It codes for CASSDIYGYTF. The full variable domain, completed using reference TRBV2 and TRBJ1-2, is EPEVTQTPSHQVTQMGQEVILRCVPISNHLYFYWYRQILGQKVEFLVSFYNNEISEKSEIFDDQFSVERPDGSNFTLKIRSTKLEDSAMYFCASSDIYGYTFGSGTRLTVV.

This clonotype has a count of ten or more. The rearrangement links TRBV25-1 to TRBJ2-7; D is unclear. The CDR3 length is 13 residues. Germline CDR1 MGHDK, CDR2 SYGVNS. V lost 3 bases, J lost 0 bases, and 6 bases lay in between. CDR3 coding DNA: TGTGCCAGCAGTGACAGGAACTCCTACGAGCAGTACTTC. Translation: CASSDRNSYEQYF.

Note on this clonotype: A much larger clone lies a single base off, so this may be a read error. This chain joins TRBV10-3 and TRBJ2-7, with 12 nucleotides matching TRBD2. J was trimmed by 7 bases and V by 4 bases; bases with no gene match: 8. Germline CDR1 reads ENHRY; CDR2 reads SYGVKD. The CDR3 runs 15 residues. The DNA of the CDR3 is TGTGCCATCAGTGGGGGGACTAGCGGGTTGGATGAGCAGTACTTC. This codes for CAISGGTSGLDEQYF.

The sample holds a few counts of this clonotype. The rearrangement joins TRBV7-6 to TRBJ2-1; D could derive from TRBD1 or TRBD2 (5 bases each). Trimming removed 1 base from V and 0 bases from J, with 10 bases in between. The V gene's germline CDR1 is SGHVS and CDR2 FNYEAQ. This CDR3 spans 16 amino acids. The CDR3 loop is CASSLGIGGSYNEQFF. The CDR3 nucleotides are TGTGCCAGCAGCTTAGGGATTGGGGGCTCCTACAATGAGCAGTTCTTC. Based on the CDR3 plus reference TRBV7-6 and TRBJ2-1, the full variable domain is GAGVSQSPRYKVTKRGQDVALRCDPISGHVSLYWYRQALGQGPEFLTYFNYEAQQDKSGLPNDRFSAERPEGSISTLTIQRTEQRDSAMYRCASSLGIGGSYNEQFFGPGTRLTVL.

Of note for this clonotype: With a much larger clone just one base away, this may be a read error. V gene TRBV11-2 combines with J gene TRBJ2-1, with D perhaps being TRBD1 or TRBD2 (5 bases each). The CDR3 runs to 19 residues. CDR1 SGHAT and CDR2 FQNNGV come from the germline V gene. This CDR3 reads CACSLGPGRDLSSYNEQFF. The CDR3 DNA reads TGTGCCTGCAGCTTGGGCCCCGGCCGGGACCTCTCTTCCTACAATGAGCAGTTCTTC.

This clonotype was counted at least ten times. The chain combines TRBV6-1 with TRBJ1-1; possible D gene TRBD1, 6 bases. Germline values: CDR1 MNHNS, CDR2 SASEGT. The CDR3 length is 13 residues. V was cut by 6 bases and J by 4 bases, with 12 bases left in between. CDR3 DNA sequence: TGTGCCAGCAGCCGCGACAGGCTCACTGAAGCTTTCTTT. Translated: CASSRDRLTEAFF.

In its sample, this clonotype was seen a few times. CDR3 in amino acids: CSVDAGLHYNEQFF. CDR3 coding DNA: TGCAGCGTTGACGCAGGCCTGCACTACAATGAGCAGTTCTTC. The chain couples TRBV29-1 to TRBJ2-1, with D hard to call. Trimming shortened V by 3 bases and J by 3 bases, and 12 bases separated the two germline ends. This CDR3 spans 14 amino acids. Germline V gene data show CDR1 as SQVTM and CDR2 as ANQGSEA.

This clonotype was observed at least ten times. The chain employs TRBV6-1 and TRBJ1-1; no clear D gene. Trimming pared 8 bases from V and 4 bases from J, leaving 8 bases between. The CDR3 is made up of 11 amino acids. Germline V gives CDR1 MNHNS, CDR2 SASEGT. The CDR3 nucleotides read TGTGCCAGCTGGGAAGGCACTGAAGCTTTCTTT. It translates to CASWEGTEAFF.

This clonotype was counted at least ten times. V is TRBV2 and J is TRBJ2-1; a possible D gene is TRBD1 (5 bases). Germline V lookup: CDR1 SNHLY, CDR2 FYNNEI. The CDR3 runs 14 residues. The V end lost 5 bases, the J end lost 0 bases, and 8 bases lay between the germline ends. In DNA, the CDR3 is TGTGCCAGCAGTCCTGACAGCTCCTACAATGAGCAGTTCTTC. Translated, it gives CASSPDSSYNEQFF.

This clonotype was observed many times. The rearrangement joins TRBV20-1 to TRBJ2-5, with 12 nucleotides matching TRBD2. V dropped 5 bases and J dropped 0; count of bases not matched to a gene: 10. From germline, CDR1 is DFQATT and CDR2 SNEGSKA (reference sequence). This CDR3 region has 17 residues. CDR3 amino acids: CSALGLAGTSDQETQYF. The CDR3 DNA follows: TGCAGTGCTTTAGGACTAGCGGGAACTTCGGACCAAGAGACCCAGTACTTC.

This chain joins TRBV19 and TRBJ1-2; TRBD1 matches 9 bases. Germline V gives CDR1 LNHDA, CDR2 SQIVND (reference sequence). The junction had 13 bases not matched to a gene; V was cut back by 6 bases and J by 8 bases. This CDR3 has 15 residues. CDR3 in amino acids: CASRHRDRVWLGYTF. The CDR3 DNA reads as TGTGCCAGTAGACACCGGGACAGGGTATGGCTCGGCTACACCTTC.

This clonotype was seen many times. The CDR3 reads CASSAAAAGELFF. CDR3 nucleotide sequence: TGTGCCAGCAGTGCGGCGGCCGCCGGGGAGCTGTTTTTT. The chain employs TRBV6-8 and TRBJ2-2, with unresolved D. The germline V gene has CDR1 MNHGY and CDR2 SAAAGT. The CDR3 runs 13 residues. Trimming stripped 5 bases from V and 6 bases from J, with 10 bases between.